This record covers a single T cell receptor beta chain. Its specific antigen is unknown. No quality values exist for individual bases; no much larger clone is one base distant. Library prep was done by the immunoSEQ multiplex PCR assay. A mixture of 60 forward primers for TCR Vbeta segments and 13 reverse primers for TCR Jbeta segments was used in the multiplex PCR. The CDR3 region of rearranged TCR beta genes was amplified from genomic DNA by a multiplex PCR assay. The amplified TCR beta libraries were sequenced on the Illumina HiSeq System as 87-base-pair reads. In the paper's pipeline: A later analysis tallied around 87 million unique TCR beta chains across the 666 repertoires, and some 10 million of those chains were shared by two or more donors. A nearest-neighbor algorithm error-corrected the raw reads and collapsed the reads into unique sequences, merging closely related sequences to remove PCR and sequencing errors. V, D and J gene segments were assigned by aligning CDR3 sequences to IMGT reference sequences. For a sequence to be retained, a match of at least six nucleotides to both a V gene segment and a J gene segment was required. A rearrangement was called productive if the CDR3 had no stop codons and remained in frame with V and J, and every other rearrangement was called non-productive. Following IMGT convention, CDR3 was defined as the stretch from the second conserved V-encoded cysteine up to the conserved J-encoded phenylalanine. The earlier analysis of about 610 of the donors excluded sequences that lacked an unambiguous match to a single V gene segment. In an earlier analysis of about 590 of the donors, a V segment was called functional when productive rearrangements were above 56.7%, and segregating when the standard deviation between donors exceeded 5%. A statistical classification framework was built to diagnose cytomegalovirus status from the catalog of TCR beta chain sequences. V and J gene assignment, in a later analysis, came from comparing TCR nucleotide sequences with IMGT/GENE-DB human TR gene sequences. A later analysis assigned CDR3 sequences and most-parsimonious VDJ recombination scenarios with the TCRdist pipeline. A later analysis defined each TCR beta chain by its CDR3 amino acid sequence plus V-gene family, and excluded reads lacking a unique V-gene family. As a way to deal with suspected cross-contamination and a sequencing artifact, a later analysis dropped nearly 600 nucleotide sequences that were highly shared and had low generation probability. For each public chain, a later analysis derived a clonal expansion index from normalized ranks of inferred template counts within each repertoire. In a later analysis, generation probabilities were computed using a VDJ recombination model fitted to out-of-frame rearrangements, and the results were checked against IGoR. A later analysis scored TCR-TCR, TCR-HLA and TCR-CMV co-occurrence with hypergeometric tests, applying a repertoire-size bias correction to TCR pairs. False discovery rates were estimated in a later analysis by permuting HLA or CMV assignments 20 times. In a later analysis, co-occurring TCRs were grouped using DBSCAN, with TCRdist sequence similarity added in when clustering inside HLA-allele-positive subsets. Repertoires with fewer than 30,000 or more than 120,000 public chains were left out of co-occurrence clustering, as were about 5 repertoires with anomalous nucleotide sharing. TCRdb took this table from immuneACCESS and kept in-frame rearrangements with V and J called. Such tables lack part of the clones; where checked against another copy, unresolved V genes explain under half of the gap, and the rest is unexplained. V and J calls plus clone size are reproduced from that table; the DNA served to infer D and trimming. The sample table contains approximately 120,000 clones; only one count was recorded for 73% of them. The ten largest clones take up roughly 8% of the sample.

The cohort consisted of approximately 670 healthy bone marrow donors. All cohort members were sampled while nominally healthy, although unrecorded immune exposures were likely present. The donor tested CMV seronegative, placing the donor among the 300 to 450 seronegative members of the cohort. Each donor provided a peripheral blood sample, and peripheral blood mononuclear cells were used for TCR beta sequencing. Genomic DNA extraction from the blood cell samples was performed with the Qiagen DNeasy Blood Extraction Kit. The record originates from a study of cytomegalovirus exposure and HLA in healthy donors (dated 2017 in TCRdb). Context from the whole study: In an earlier analysis of 587 of the donors, 276 Gb of sequence data and roughly 100 million unique TCR beta sequences from approximately 180 million T cells were reported. An early release that covered about 640 HLA-typed donors contained around 330 gigabases of sequencing data and tens of millions of unique TCR sequences. Of the roughly 420 genotyped donors, 70% to 90% were placed in the genetic ancestry cluster associated with self-reported Caucasian donors. The study aimed to test whether signatures of past pathogen exposure could be identified by cataloging public T cell receptors. Using immunosequencing, the study profiled T cell repertoires from 666 subjects and related those repertoires to cytomegalovirus serostatus. Besides the first cohort of roughly 640 subjects, a separate validation cohort made up of over 100 different subjects was used. High-throughput TCR immunosequencing, statistical association of individual TCRs with disease status, and machine learning were combined to predict cytomegalovirus infection status. A later analysis re-examined previously published TCR beta repertoires from 610 or so donors and added high-resolution HLA genotyping to investigate patterns of TCR occurrence. The later analysis used no new phenotypic data to find candidate immune exposures, relying instead on TCR beta sequences and their occurrence across donors. In an earlier analysis of 500 to 650 of the donors, high-throughput TCR beta sequencing was used to judge whether each TCR beta V gene segment behaved as functional or pseudogenic. Donor age, sex, ethnicity and CMV serostatus were compiled together with the repertoire data. In a later genetic analysis, genome-wide SNP genotypes for about 55% of the roughly 670 donors were used, and that subset was treated as a discovery cohort. All discovery cohort repertoires had been generated on a single sequencing platform. Class I and class II HLA loci were covered by the typing at four-digit resolution. The number of typed donors differed by locus: about 620-630 for A, B, C, DRB1 and DQB1; roughly 510 for DQA1; approximately 600 for DPA1; and some 450 for DPB1. Because of strong linkage in the cohort, 4 to 6 DR-DQ haplotypes were treated as single units for association and clustering. Among about 360 genotyped donors of the cohort, an average of around 240,000 unique TCR beta nucleotide sequences were sequenced per donor, roughly 20% of them non-productive. The paper as a whole reports these results and caveats: When HLA alleles, especially DR and DQ, strongly co-occurred, TCR associations were difficult to assign to individual alleles. According to a later analysis, parvovirus B19, influenza, CMV and Epstein-Barr virus appeared linked to several top co-occurrence clusters. A further reported finding was that TCR beta sequences accurately predicted the HLA-A and HLA-B alleles for most subjects in the first cohort. A later genetic analysis reported fewer N-insertions in productive TCRs among donors in an Asian-associated ancestry cluster than the roughly 620-donor mean. The cohort was sequenced for TCR beta chains only, and without alpha or paired-chain data the features that could be detected were limited. In an earlier analysis of fewer than 700 of the donors, most TCR beta V segments appeared in productive rearrangements about 87% or about 30% of the time, broadly matching IMGT annotations. Most CMV-associated TCR beta chains appeared to be HLA-restricted in a later analysis, and the HLA associations seemed to be driven largely by CMV exposure. Because HLA typing was missing for some donors at each locus, association tests included only the typed subset. In a later genetic analysis, a missense DCLRE1C variant was associated with V-gene and J-gene trimming of TCR beta chains, and the association was replicated in an independent cohort. Because counts were too low, more than 15 rarely observed V segments, including chromosome 9 orphons, were excluded from the earlier analysis of 587 of the donors. Linkage disequilibrium might explain the correlated functional status among segregating V segments, but an unknown experimental factor could not be ruled out. Some IMGT-functional V segments, including TRBV6-2 and TRBV6-3, could not be told apart with the 87-base-pair reads, so those segments were excluded. In a later analysis, the rate of TCR association differed among HLA loci, with DRB1 alleles having the most associated TCRs and HLA-C alleles having the fewest. The study gave a list of under 200 TCR beta chains associated with cytomegalovirus. Roughly uniform sequencing depth across donors was assumed in presence/absence analyses, although this assumption may not hold. Across donors, most TCR sequences were observed very rarely, whereas some public TCRs were present in many individuals. In a later analysis, 16,951 TCR beta sequences were associated with specific HLA alleles at a false discovery rate of 0.05. In a later analysis, HLA-associated TCR beta chains showed more clonal expansion and lower generation probabilities than non-associated chains that were equally common. According to the authors, the approach could potentially be generalized to other disease states and immunological phenotypes. For the cohort, immune exposure information was limited to CMV serostatus. A cluster of highly shared sequence variants was judged likely to represent a technical artifact of the sequencing pipeline. In vitro tests confirmed that a few of the cytomegalovirus-associated TCR beta chains recognize cytomegalovirus antigens. The classifier was reported to diagnose cytomegalovirus status with high specificity and sensitivity in both the original and validation cohorts.

V is clipped by 3 bases and J by 4 bases, and the sequence between their germline boundaries is 13 bases long. The germline V gene encodes CDR1 MNHEY and CDR2 SMNVEV (reference sequence). There are 15 amino acids in the CDR3, from cysteine to phenylalanine inclusive. CDR3 DNA only is kept here, 45 bases in frame from base 1. Sample: PBMCs. This chain joins TRBV27 to TRBJ1-3; TRBD1 is perhaps the D gene, given 6 matching bases. The receptor was isolated from a man aged 35 to 55 in good health and CMV-seronegative. DNA sequence: TGTGCCAGCAGTTTGGAACAGGGTAGGGGAAACACCATATATTTT. Its amino acids are CASSLEQGRGNTIYF.